This T cell receptor (beta chain) comes out of a study of regulatory T cells in long-lasting Graves disease (dated by TCRdb to about 2021). Background for the entire study: Patients with newly diagnosed Graves' disease had been on antithyroid drugs for under 3 months. Peripheral blood TCR sequencing and RNA sequencing compared persistent Graves' disease patients with newly diagnosed Graves' disease patients. The study was registered as a clinical trial and conducted in China. TCR sequencing covered 13 persistent and 20 or so newly diagnosed Graves' disease patients, around 35 samples in total.

The library was made by multiplex PCR. The sequencer listed for this sample is Illumina HiSeq 4000. TCR beta libraries were built with iRepertoire HTBI primers and Arm-PCR amplification of CDR3 regions. Before sequencing, the PCR products underwent gel purification. On the study's bioinformatics: Gene usage analysis of CDR3 amino acid clonotypes used the 62 TRBV and around 14 TRBJ segments found across samples. COPE and FqMerger were used to merge filtered high-quality paired reads into contigs. BLAST was used to align contigs to IMGT TRBV, TRBD and TRBJ reference genes, with CDR3 defined following IMGT. Highly expanded clones were defined as clonotypes with a frequency above 0.1%. Shannon entropy served as the measure of repertoire diversity, while the Gini coefficient captured V-J evenness. A clonotype found in more than one individual was treated as public. TCRdb handled the public reads itself, with Q25 trimming in fastp and clone calling in MiXCR, and kept productive beta chains. Rows with one shared CDR3 protein collapse into an entry with the most common genes and DNA. For this entry, the V and J calls and clone size follow TCRdb and not the study's own pipeline. The sample table holds 680,000 or so distinct CDR3 sequences, of which roughly 15% were seen once. The leading ten clones occupy 18% of the sample.

This clonotype has a single count. No antigen is known for it. Base qualities are not provided; no much larger clone lies one nucleotide away. One read is thin evidence. Cut back by 9 bases and 5 bases, the V and J ends lie 12 bases apart. Sequences KGHDR (CDR1) and SFDVKD (CDR2) are obtained from the germline V gene. The CDR3 has 13 amino acids, counting the end cysteine and phenylalanine. CDR3 DNA is the only sequence kept; it has 39 bases, read in frame from the first base. This specimen's time point label, per the study, means: newly diagnosed GD, antithyroid drugs for less than 3 months. RNA was extracted from PBMCs in TRIzol for both TCR sequencing and RNA sequencing. The diagnosis of Graves' disease was made according to American Thyroid Association guidelines. Recruitment of patients was carried out at an endocrinology department in Xi'an, China. Each patient gave around 9.2 milliliters of peripheral blood, collected in an EDTA anticoagulant tube. Ficoll Paque Plus density gradient separation was used to isolate PBMCs, and no further T cell sorting was performed. An Agilent 2100 Bioanalyzer and agarose gel were used to check RNA quality, and a NanoDrop 2000 was used to measure RNA concentration.

Beyond this particular receptor, the publication reports: Persistent disease showed preferential use of TRBV28, TRBJ1-2 and TRBJ2-5, whereas newly diagnosed disease favored TRBV20-1 and TRBJ2-1. Because the primary lesion, thyroid tissue, could not be accessed, the study looked at peripheral blood alone. Only the TCR beta chain was sequenced and analyzed. The authors acknowledged the small sample size as a limitation that may reduce accuracy. Persistent Graves' disease patients showed lower TCR Shannon entropy and fewer highly expanded clones than newly diagnosed patients, suggesting clonal expansion. Persistent patients shared more public clonotypes among themselves (more than 2,500) than newly diagnosed patients did (roughly 910).

In addition, the sample was reused for a study of T cells in Graves' hyperthyroidism and ophthalmopathy. As noted in the second study: A patient counted as having stable Graves' hyperthyroidism if no progression to ophthalmopathy occurred over 18 months of follow-up. Hyperthyroidism patients were newly diagnosed, with disease duration under 2 months, and aged 18 to 65 years. Patients with uncontrolled infections, other autoimmune diseases, pregnancy or lactation were excluded. Diagnoses relied on clinical symptoms, serum thyroxine and TRAb, thyroid ultrasound and orbital computed tomography. A first-round RT-PCR of the TCR CDR3 used the HTBI primer set with the Qiagen OneStep RT-PCR kit. Most expanded thyroid clonotypes (frequency above 0.001) were also found in blood, which suggests that blood repertoires may mirror thyroid immune responses. In cross-validation, a model built on a 13 V-J signature told ophthalmopathy apart from stable hyperthyroidism with 87.88% sensitivity and roughly 81% specificity, and in testing the same model reached 80%/75%. In validation, progression to ophthalmopathy was predicted by the model with approximately 67% sensitivity and roughly 76% specificity, a median of approximately 6.5 months before onset. To identify TCR V-J signatures that set the groups apart, the researchers used a discovery cohort of 95 to 100 patients, made up of about 44 with Graves' ophthalmopathy and some 60 with stable Graves' hyperthyroidism. An independent validation cohort of under 20 hyperthyroidism patients and about 16 patients who later progressed to ophthalmopathy tested prospective prediction of ophthalmopathy. For training and testing, the 100 or so patients in the discovery cohort were randomly divided in a 7:3 ratio. Thyroid tissue and blood T-cell repertoires from six Graves' hyperthyroidism patients were also compared in the study. After blood sampling, hyperthyroidism patients were treated with methimazole at a starting dose of 30 mg daily, and ophthalmopathy patients were treated with high-dose intravenous methylprednisolone. A second multiplex PCR round built the libraries, followed by size selection and purification. The libraries were sequenced on an Illumina HiSeq2000 using paired-end 100 bp reads. SOAPnuke was used to process the raw data, removing reads that contained adapters or uncalled bases, had a mean Phred below 15, or lacked an exact match to the constant primer or identifier. COPE v1.2.5 was used to merge high-quality paired reads, and clonotypes were defined as unique nucleotide sequences. MiTCR v1.1 was used to align the clonotypes against IMGT TRBV, TRBD and TRBJ reference segments. The analysis was restricted to V-J combinations with a frequency above 0.0001, which together covered 99% to 99.2% of the repertoires. A TCS score was defined as the ratio between F50 (clonal expansion) and ExV (chaos), using BLOSUM62-based TCRdist between CDR3 peptides within each V-J. Welch's t-statistics and random forest reduced roughly 500 V-J features to some 14, which were used in a naive Bayes classifier (R e1071). Sample size was not statistically predetermined, and blinding of investigators to group allocation was not performed. The paper describes TCR Vbeta CDR3 sequencing of more than 120 peripheral blood samples, made up of 43 ophthalmopathy patients, roughly 80 hyperthyroidism patients and around 17 progressor patients.

The chain uses TRBV24-1 and TRBJ2-2; no confident D gene assignment can be made. The material was peripheral blood mononuclear cells (PBMCs), obtained at new diagnosis, from a patient treated with antithyroid drugs. This clonotype was obtained from a woman younger than 45 with Graves disease. Donor details come from another sample of the same person, matched by shared clones. The DNA reads TGTGCCACCTCAACGGCCGGAACCGGGGAGCTGTTTTTT. It encodes CATSTAGTGELFF.